The 19 T cell receptor beta chains listed next were all sequenced from one sample in a study of PD-1 blockade in mismatch repair-deficient tumors. The data were produced by immunoSEQ multiplex PCR, yet TCRdb's version contains in-frame clones alone and is incomplete. Of about 110,000 clones in the sample, approximately 80% were seen once. The starting material was peripheral blood, obtained 60 weeks after starting pembrolizumab. The receptors were sampled from an adult with mismatch repair-deficient cancer.

The rearrangement uses TRBV6-1 and TRBJ1-2, with D perhaps matching TRBD1 (5 bases). The CDR3 sequence is 12 residues long. The V end lost 6 bases, the J end lost 8 bases, and 13 bases lay between the germline ends. CDR1 and CDR2 (germline): MNHNS, SASEGT. Here the CDR3 reads CASRGGQGGYTF. The CDR3 nucleotides read TGTGCCAGCAGGGGCGGACAAGGCGGCTACACCTTC.

This chain joins TRBV6-5 and TRBJ2-5; D call uncertain. Trimming stripped 5 bases from V and 5 bases from J, with 15 bases between. This CDR3 has 14 residues. Germline V gives CDR1 MNHEY, CDR2 SVGAGI. In DNA form, the CDR3 reads TGTGCCAGCAGTACTCCCCCCCTCACGGAGACCCAGTACTTC. As protein: CASSTPPLTETQYF.

The chain has TRBV6-6 and TRBJ1-1; D is uncertain. Deletions cut 5 bases from V and 1 base from J, with 14 bases between. CDR3 size: 15 residues. The V gene's germline CDR1 is MNHNY and CDR2 SVGAGI (reference sequence). CDR3 nucleotide sequence: TGTGCCAGCAGTGACTATAGGAGACAGAACACTGAAGCTTTCTTT. It is translated as CASSDYRRQNTEAFF.

In nucleotides, the CDR3 is TGTGCCAGTAGTATCCCCAGGGTATTGGGCACCGGGGAGCTGTTTTTT. Protein sequence: CASSIPRVLGTGELFF. The chain couples TRBV19 to TRBJ2-2; the D gene is possibly TRBD1 (5 bases). Germline V gene sequence: CDR1 LNHDA, CDR2 SQIVND (reference sequence). There are 16 residues in the CDR3. V lost 3 bases to trimming and J lost 4 bases, with 15 bases between them.

There are a few counts of this clone. The chain recombines TRBV6-1 with TRBJ1-4; D unclear. The CDR3 loop spans 11 amino acids. Trimming shortened V by 2 bases and J by 13 bases, and 8 bases separated the two germline ends. The germline gives CDR1 MNHNS, CDR2 SASEGT. For the CDR3, the DNA is TGTGCCAGCAGTGAAACCGACGGACTGTTTTTT. Translated, it gives CASSETDGLFF.

This clone appeared a few times. The chain has TRBV16 and TRBJ2-2, with D unclear. Germline loops: CDR1 KGHSY, CDR2 FQNENV. V lost 0 bases, J lost 4 bases, and 3 bases lay in between. The CDR3 length is 13 residues. For the CDR3, the DNA is TGTGCCAGCAGCCAATCCGGCACCGGGGAGCTGTTTTTT. Its translation is CASSQSGTGELFF.

This clone has just a few counts. One end of the junction is discordant with germline, which a read error may explain. The chain is built from TRBV7-7 and TRBJ2-1; 10 bases are shared with TRBD2. The CDR3 extends over 15 amino acids. Germline values: CDR1 SSHAT, CDR2 FNYEAQ (reference sequence). CDR3: CASSIGTSAYNEQFF. The CDR3, as DNA: TGTGCTAGCAGCATAGGGACTAGCGCCTACAATGAGCAGTTCTTC.

The chain employs TRBV9 and TRBJ2-7; D ambiguous. Germline CDR1 SGDLS, CDR2 YYNGEE. The germline V and J ends were trimmed by 2 bases and 0 bases, with 15 bases remaining between them. The length of the CDR3 is 16 residues. Here the CDR3 DNA reads TGTGCCAGCAGCGTGGGTAGGACGGTGAGCTCCTACGAGCAGTACTTC. Its protein is CASSVGRTVSSYEQYF.

The chain uses TRBV19 and TRBJ1-4; D possibly corresponds to TRBD1 (6 bases). The CDR3 covers 17 residues. The V gene's germline CDR1 is LNHDA and CDR2 SQIVND (reference sequence). The V end was cut by 3 bases, the J end by 0 bases, with 14 bases between. The DNA for the CDR3 is TGTGCCAGTAGTATCTCCGGGGACACCGCAACTAATGAAAAACTGTTTTTT. Translating it yields CASSISGDTATNEKLFF.

The rearrangement links TRBV4-2 to TRBJ2-7; TRBD1 agrees at 8 bases. J was trimmed by 4 bases and V by 5 bases; bases with no gene match: 10. The CDR3 sequence is 15 residues long. Germline loops: CDR1 LGHNA, CDR2 YNFKEQ. The CDR3: CASSLPAGGRYEQYF. The CDR3 DNA follows: TGTGCCAGCAGCTTGCCGGCAGGGGGCAGGTACGAGCAGTACTTC.

This sequence joins TRBV7-2 and TRBJ2-5; D might be TRBD2 (5 bases). The germline V and J ends were trimmed by 3 bases and 5 bases, with 13 bases remaining between them. Per the germline V gene, CDR1 is SGHTA and CDR2 is FQGNSA. This CDR3 is 14 amino acids long. CDR3 residues: CASSFSLGLETQYF. The DNA for the CDR3 is TGTGCCAGCAGCTTTTCACTAGGGCTGGAGACCCAGTACTTC.

The genes are TRBV5-1 and TRBJ1-1, with TRBD1 matching over 7 bases. Germline CDR1 is SGHRS and CDR2 is YFSETQ. This CDR3 is 14 amino acids long. V gave up 0 bases and J gave up 1 base; unmatched junction bases: 0. The CDR3: CASSLDRGNTEAFF. CDR3 sequence (DNA): TGCGCCAGCAGCTTGGACAGGGGGAACACTGAAGCTTTCTTT. Together with reference TRBV5-1 and TRBJ1-1, the CDR3 gives the full variable domain: KAGVTQTPRYLIKTRGQQVTLSCSPISGHRSVSWYQQTPGQGLQFLFEYFSETQRNKGNFPGRFSGRQFSNSRSEMNVSTLELGDSALYLCASSLDRGNTEAFFGQGTRLTVV.

The rearrangement joins TRBV9 to TRBJ2-7; 9 bases are a match to TRBD1. CDR1 and CDR2 from the germline V gene are SGDLS and YYNGEE. The trim removed 4 bases at V and 0 bases at J, leaving 8 bases unmatched. The CDR3 contains 16 residues. The CDR3 spells CASSLGTGLGSYEQYF. The CDR3 coding sequence is TGTGCCAGCAGCCTCGGGACAGGGTTAGGCTCCTACGAGCAGTACTTC.

This chain's CDR3 is CAWSKVNTEAFF. In DNA, the CDR3 is TGTGCCTGGAGTAAGGTGAACACTGAAGCTTTCTTT. The rearrangement links TRBV30 to TRBJ1-1; D is ambiguous. The germline V gene encodes CDR1 GTSNPN and CDR2 SVGIG (reference sequence). CDR3 length: 12 amino acids. Trimming shortened V by 2 bases and J by 0 bases, and 4 bases separated the two germline ends.

This clone has just a few counts. Relative to the germline gene, one junction end is altered; a read error may explain this. This chain joins TRBV7-7 and TRBJ2-5; D call uncertain. Germline CDR1 reads SSHAT; CDR2 reads FNYEAQ (reference sequence). The CDR3 runs 13 residues. This chain's CDR3 is CASSLRLQETQYF. DNA of the CDR3: TGTGCTAGCAGCTTACGGCTCCAAGAGACCCAGTACTTC.

This chain joins TRBV12-5 and TRBJ2-7; D tentatively reads TRBD1 or TRBD2 (5 bases each). Germline V gene sequence: CDR1 LGHNT, CDR2 FRNRAP. V lost 3 bases and J 7 bases, leaving 28 bases between the germline ends. This CDR3 spans 18 amino acids. The CDR3 spells CASGFQPGTQVLGEEQYF. Here the CDR3 DNA reads TGTGCTAGTGGTTTTCAGCCCGGGACCCAAGTCCTCGGGGAAGAGCAGTACTTC.

V gene TRBV29-1 combines with J gene TRBJ1-2, with D tentatively TRBD1 (6 bases). Trimming removed 3 bases at V and 4 bases at J, with 15 bases between. The CDR3 contains 14 residues. Per the germline V gene, CDR1 is SQVTM and CDR2 is ANQGSEA. In nucleotides, the CDR3 is TGCAGCGTTGATTCGTTGGGGGCCGGCTATGGCTACACCTTC. This codes for CSVDSLGAGYGYTF. The full variable domain, completed using reference TRBV29-1 and TRBJ1-2, is SAVISQKPSRDICQRGTSLTIQCQVDSQVTMMFWYRQQPGQSLTLIATANQGSEATYESGFVIDKFPISRPNLTFSTLTVSNMSPEDSSIYLCSVDSLGAGYGYTFGSGTRLTVV.

The rearrangement uses TRBV2 and TRBJ2-2; 8 bases match TRBD2. Unmatched junction bases numbered 7, after V lost 7 bases and J lost 6 bases. From germline, CDR1 is SNHLY and CDR2 FYNNEI. The CDR3 has 14 residues. Here the CDR3 DNA reads TGTGCCAGCATACTAGCGGAATCCGCCGGGGAGCTGTTTTTT. It encodes CASILAESAGELFF. Variable domain in full (rest from reference TRBV2 and TRBJ2-2): EPEVTQTPSHQVTQMGQEVILRCVPISNHLYFYWYRQILGQKVEFLVSFYNNEISEKSEIFDDQFSVERPDGSNFTLKIRSTKLEDSAMYFCASILAESAGELFFGEGSRLTVL.

The V call is TRBV29-1, the J call TRBJ2-5; D gene unclear. CDR3 length: 13 residues. V lost 3 bases to trimming and J lost 2 bases, with 10 bases between them. The V gene's germline CDR1 is SQVTM and CDR2 ANQGSEA. CDR3 DNA: TGCAGCGTTGACAGGCAATTTCAAGAGACCCAGTACTTC. This encodes CSVDRQFQETQYF.